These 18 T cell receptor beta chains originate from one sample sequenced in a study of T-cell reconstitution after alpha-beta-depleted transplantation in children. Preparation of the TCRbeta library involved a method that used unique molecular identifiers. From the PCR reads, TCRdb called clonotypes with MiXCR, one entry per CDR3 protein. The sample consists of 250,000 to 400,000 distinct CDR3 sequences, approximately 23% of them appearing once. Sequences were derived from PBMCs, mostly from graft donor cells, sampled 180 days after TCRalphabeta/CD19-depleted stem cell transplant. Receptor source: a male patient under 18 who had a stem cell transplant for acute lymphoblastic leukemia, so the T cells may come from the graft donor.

This CDR3 is CASSLFRVIGPYSLNTGELFF. CDR3 DNA sequence: TGTGCCAGCAGCTTATTTCGGGTCATCGGGCCCTACTCCTTGAACACCGGGGAGCTGTTTTTT. The chain combines TRBV11-1 with TRBJ2-2, with D unclear. Germline assignment: CDR1 SGHAT and CDR2 FQDESV (reference sequence). The CDR3 extends over 21 amino acids. V was pared by 2 bases and J by 1 base, with 26 bases between.

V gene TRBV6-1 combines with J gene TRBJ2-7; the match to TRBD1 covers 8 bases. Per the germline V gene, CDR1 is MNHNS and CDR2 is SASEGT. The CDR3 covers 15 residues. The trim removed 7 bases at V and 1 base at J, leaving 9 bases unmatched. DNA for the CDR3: TGTGCCAGCACCTCCCCCGGACAGGGATCCTACGAGCAGTACTTC. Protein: CASTSPGQGSYEQYF.

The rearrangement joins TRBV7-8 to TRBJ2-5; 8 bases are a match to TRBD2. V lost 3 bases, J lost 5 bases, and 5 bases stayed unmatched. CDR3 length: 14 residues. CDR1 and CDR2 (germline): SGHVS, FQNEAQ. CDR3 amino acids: CASSFGRAGETQYF. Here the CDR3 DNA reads TGTGCCAGCAGCTTCGGGAGGGCGGGGGAGACCCAGTACTTC.

The CDR3 DNA reads as TGCGCCAGCAGCGCCCTAGGGGGGAGAACAGATACGCAGTATTTT. Protein: CASSALGGRTDTQYF. The rearrangement joins TRBV5-1 to TRBJ2-3; either TRBD1 or TRBD2 may supply D (6 bases each). The V gene's germline CDR1 is SGHRS and CDR2 YFSETQ. Trimming shortened V by 4 bases and J by 3 bases, and 15 bases separated the two germline ends. The CDR3 loop spans 15 amino acids.

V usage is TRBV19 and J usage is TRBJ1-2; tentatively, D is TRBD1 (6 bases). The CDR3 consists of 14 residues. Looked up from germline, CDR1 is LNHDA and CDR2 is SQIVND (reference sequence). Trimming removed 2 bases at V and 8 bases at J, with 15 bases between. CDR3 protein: CASSIFARTEGYTF. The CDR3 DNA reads TGTGCCAGTAGTATATTTGCGCGGACAGAGGGCTACACCTTC. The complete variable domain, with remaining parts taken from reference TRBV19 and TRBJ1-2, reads DGGITQSPKYLFRKEGQNVTLSCEQNLNHDAMYWYRQDPGQGLRLIYYSQIVNDFQKGDIAEGYSVSREKKESFPLTVTSAQKNPTAFYLCASSIFARTEGYTFGSGTRLTVV.

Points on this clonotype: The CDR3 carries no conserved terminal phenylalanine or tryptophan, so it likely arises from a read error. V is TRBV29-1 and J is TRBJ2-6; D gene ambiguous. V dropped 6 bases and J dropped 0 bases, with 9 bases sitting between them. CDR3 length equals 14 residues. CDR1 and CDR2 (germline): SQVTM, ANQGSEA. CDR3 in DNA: TGCAGCGTCTCCCGAAACTCTGGGGCCAACGTCCTGACTTCC. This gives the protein CSVSRNSGANVLTS.

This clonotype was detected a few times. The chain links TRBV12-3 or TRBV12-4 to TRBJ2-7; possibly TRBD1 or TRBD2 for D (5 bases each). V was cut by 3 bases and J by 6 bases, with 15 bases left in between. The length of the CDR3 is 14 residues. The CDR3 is CASSLAGTSGEQYF. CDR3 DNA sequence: TGTGCCAGCAGTTTGGCAGGGACGTCAGGCGAGCAGTACTTC.

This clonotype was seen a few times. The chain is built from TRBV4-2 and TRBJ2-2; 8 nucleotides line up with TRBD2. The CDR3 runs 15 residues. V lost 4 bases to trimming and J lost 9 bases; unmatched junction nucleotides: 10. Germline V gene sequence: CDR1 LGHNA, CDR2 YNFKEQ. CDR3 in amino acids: CASSRPSTSARELFF. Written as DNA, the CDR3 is TGTGCCAGCAGCCGGCCCTCGACTAGCGCCCGGGAGCTGTTTTTT.

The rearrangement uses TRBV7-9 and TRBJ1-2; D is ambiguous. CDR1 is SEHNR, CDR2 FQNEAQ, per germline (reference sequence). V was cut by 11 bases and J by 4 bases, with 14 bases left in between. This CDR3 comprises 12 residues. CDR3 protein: CALPSSFYGYTF. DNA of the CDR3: TGTGCCTTGCCGTCTTCGTTCTATGGCTACACCTTC.

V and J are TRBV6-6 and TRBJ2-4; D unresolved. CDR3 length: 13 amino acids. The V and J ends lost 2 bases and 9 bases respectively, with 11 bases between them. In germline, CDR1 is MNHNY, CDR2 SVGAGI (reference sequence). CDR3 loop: CASSYVSCGIQYF. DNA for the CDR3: TGTGCCAGCAGTTACGTCTCTTGCGGCATTCAGTACTTC.

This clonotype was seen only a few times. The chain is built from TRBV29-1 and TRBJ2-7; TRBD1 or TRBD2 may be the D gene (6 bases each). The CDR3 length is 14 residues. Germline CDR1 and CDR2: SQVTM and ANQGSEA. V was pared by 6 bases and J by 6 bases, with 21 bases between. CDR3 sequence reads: CSVLPGAGRGEQYF. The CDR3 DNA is TGCAGCGTCCTCCCGGGGGCAGGGCGAGGCGAGCAGTACTTC.

CDR3 sequence reads: CASSSGWDGYTF. The CDR3 DNA reads TGTGCCAGCAGCTCCGGATGGGACGGCTACACCTTC. The genes are TRBV7-1 and TRBJ1-2; perhaps TRBD1 as D (5 bases). TRBV7-1 is annotated as an ORF whose role is uncertain. Trimming pared 3 bases from V and 8 bases from J, leaving 10 bases between. The CDR3 is 12 residues long.

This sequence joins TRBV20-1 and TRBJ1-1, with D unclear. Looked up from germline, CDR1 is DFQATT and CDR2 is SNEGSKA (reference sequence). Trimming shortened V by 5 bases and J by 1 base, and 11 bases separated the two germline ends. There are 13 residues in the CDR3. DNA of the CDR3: TGCAGTGCTCGAGGGTTGAGGAACACTGAAGCTTTCTTT. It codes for CSARGLRNTEAFF.

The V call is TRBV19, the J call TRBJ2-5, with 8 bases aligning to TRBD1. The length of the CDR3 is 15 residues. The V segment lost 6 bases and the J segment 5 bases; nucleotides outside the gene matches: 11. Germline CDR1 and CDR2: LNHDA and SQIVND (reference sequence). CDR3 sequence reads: CASRNTGTGGETQYF. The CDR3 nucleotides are TGTGCCAGTAGGAATACCGGGACAGGCGGCGAGACCCAGTACTTC.

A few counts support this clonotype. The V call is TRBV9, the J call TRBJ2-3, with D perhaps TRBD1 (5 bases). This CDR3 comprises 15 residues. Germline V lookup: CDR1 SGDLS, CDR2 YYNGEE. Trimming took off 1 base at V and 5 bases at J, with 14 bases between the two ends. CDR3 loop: CASSVLGAQGDTQYF. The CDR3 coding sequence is TGTGCCAGCAGCGTACTAGGGGCCCAAGGAGATACGCAGTATTTT.

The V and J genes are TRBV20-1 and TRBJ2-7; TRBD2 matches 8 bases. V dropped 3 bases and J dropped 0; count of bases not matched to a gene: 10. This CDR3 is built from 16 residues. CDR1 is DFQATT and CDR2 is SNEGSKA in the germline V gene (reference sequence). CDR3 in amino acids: CSASPHLAGSSYEQYF. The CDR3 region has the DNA TGCAGTGCTAGTCCGCATTTAGCGGGGAGCTCCTACGAGCAGTACTTC.

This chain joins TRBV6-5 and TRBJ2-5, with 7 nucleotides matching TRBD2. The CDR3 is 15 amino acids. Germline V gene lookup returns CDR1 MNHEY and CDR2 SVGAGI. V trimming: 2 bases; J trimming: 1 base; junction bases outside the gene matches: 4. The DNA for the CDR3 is TGTGCCAGCAGTTACGGTGGGAGGGCCCAAGAGACCCAGTACTTC. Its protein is CASSYGGRAQETQYF.

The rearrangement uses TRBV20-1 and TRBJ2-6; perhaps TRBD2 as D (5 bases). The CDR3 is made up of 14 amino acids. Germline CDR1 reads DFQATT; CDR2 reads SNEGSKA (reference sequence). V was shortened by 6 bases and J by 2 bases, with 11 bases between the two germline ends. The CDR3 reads CSAKSGPGANVLTF. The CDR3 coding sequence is TGCAGTGCAAAGAGCGGACCTGGGGCCAACGTCCTGACTTTC.